These 25 T cell receptor beta chains were all obtained from the same sample, sequenced in a study of cytomegalovirus exposure and HLA in healthy donors. In the PCR, 60 Vbeta and 13 Jbeta primers were used. Some clones are missing from TCRdb's copy, which holds only in-frame ones; the method was immunoSEQ multiplex PCR. Here the sample spans fewer than 200,000 clones, roughly 85% being singletons. Sequenced input: PBMCs. The receptors derive from a man aged 25 to 45 in good health and CMV-seropositive.

The sample holds one count of this clone. The chain uses TRBV15 and TRBJ2-7, with 8 positions matching TRBD1. From germline, CDR1 is LNHNV and CDR2 YYDKDF (reference sequence). Trimming cost V 5 bases and J 6 bases; bases outside gene matches: 9. This CDR3 has 14 amino acids. The chain's CDR3 is CATSEQGALGEQYF. The CDR3 DNA reads TGTGCCACCAGCGAGCAGGGGGCTCTGGGCGAGCAGTACTTC. Looking up the rest from reference TRBV15 and TRBJ2-7 gives the full variable domain: DAMVIQNPRYQVTQFGKPVTLSCSQTLNHNVMYWYQQKSSQAPKLLFHYYDKDFNNEADTPDNFQSRRPNTSFCFLDIRSPGLGDTAMYLCATSEQGALGEQYFGPGTRLTVT.

For this clone: Relative to the germline gene, one junction end is altered; a read error may explain this. The chain has TRBV7-9 and TRBJ2-5; 10 bases match TRBD2. The germline V gene has CDR1 SEHNR and CDR2 FQNEAQ (reference sequence). The CDR3 sequence is 16 residues long. The CDR3 DNA reads as TGTTCCAGCAGCGCCTCTAGCGGGAGTACGGGAGAGACCCAGTACTTC. Amino acid sequence: CSSSASSGSTGETQYF.

The chain joins TRBV4-1 to TRBJ1-6; 8 bases align to TRBD1. Trimming took 2 bases from V and 5 from J; bases not matched to a gene: 2. The CDR3 is 15 amino acids. CDR1 is MGHRA and CDR2 is YSYEKL in the germline V gene. The CDR3 DNA follows: TGCGCCAGCAGCCAAAACAGGGGGAATAATTCACCCCTCCACTTT. This encodes CASSQNRGNNSPLHF.

The chain couples TRBV18 to TRBJ2-5; 7 bases map to TRBD2. J gave up 2 bases and V 3 bases, and 15 bases lay outside the gene matches. The CDR3 covers 18 residues. Germline loops: CDR1 KGHSH, CDR2 LQKENI. CDR3 in amino acids: CASSPELDSGTAQETQYF. The CDR3 coding sequence is TGTGCCAGCTCACCGGAATTAGACAGCGGGACGGCGCAAGAGACCCAGTACTTC. The full variable domain, rest sourced from reference TRBV18 and TRBJ2-5, is NAGVMQNPRHLVRRRGQEARLRCSPMKGHSHVYWYRQLPEEGLKFMVYLQKENIIDESGMPKERFSAEFPKEGPSILRIQQVVRGDSAAYFCASSPELDSGTAQETQYFGPGTRLLVL.

The J gene is TRBJ2-3, the V gene TRBV9; the match to TRBD1 covers 7 bases. Germline values: CDR1 SGDLS, CDR2 YYNGEE. This CDR3 is 13 amino acids long. V was pared by 7 bases and J by 6 bases, with 8 bases of the junction left unmatched. The CDR3 bases are TGTGCCAGCGGGACAGCGACCCGGGATACGCAGTATTTT. Translation gives CASGTATRDTQYF.

The genes are TRBV7-8 and TRBJ1-1; D possibly corresponds to TRBD1 (6 bases). With 1 base removed from V and 6 bases from J, the gap between germline ends came to 9 bases. Germline V gene lookup returns CDR1 SGHVS and CDR2 FQNEAQ. CDR3 length: 13 residues. CDR3 loop: CASSLGQVSEAFF. For the CDR3, the DNA is TGTGCCAGCAGCTTAGGACAGGTGTCTGAAGCTTTCTTT.

This chain connects TRBV19 to TRBJ2-3; D is perhaps TRBD2 (5 bases). CDR1 LNHDA and CDR2 SQIVND come from the germline V gene (reference sequence). This CDR3 spans 13 amino acids. V lost 3 bases, J lost 5 bases, and 9 bases lay in between. The CDR3 DNA follows: TGTGCCAGTAGTATTAACGAGGGAGATACGCAGTATTTT. Translated, it gives CASSINEGDTQYF.

The chain is built from TRBV5-8 and TRBJ2-7; the D gene is possibly TRBD2 (5 bases). The CDR3 sequence is 12 residues long. Per the germline V gene, CDR1 is SGHTS and CDR2 is YDEGEE. Trimming pared 4 bases from V and 7 bases from J, leaving 12 bases between. The CDR3 here is CASSPWAGEQYV. The CDR3, as DNA: TGTGCCAGCAGCCCCTGGGCGGGTGAGCAGTACGTC.

The chain carries TRBV11-2 and TRBJ2-6, with D uncertain. Germline CDR1 and CDR2: SGHAT and FQNNGV. This CDR3 is built from 17 residues. Between the trimmed V and J ends, which lost 1 base and 0 bases, there was a span of 10 bases. This CDR3 is CASSLVVPPSGANVLTF. CDR3 nucleotide sequence: TGTGCCAGCAGCTTAGTAGTTCCGCCCTCTGGGGCCAACGTCCTGACTTTC.

This chain links TRBV2 with TRBJ2-1, with a tentative D call TRBD2 (6 bases). The CDR3 covers 13 residues. V was clipped by 6 bases and J by 8 bases, with 14 bases between them. The germline V gene has CDR1 SNHLY and CDR2 FYNNEI. The CDR3 spells CASRGTGVHEQFF. In DNA, the CDR3 is TGTGCCAGCAGGGGGACTGGGGTACATGAGCAGTTCTTC.

J is TRBJ2-2 and V is TRBV9; D is possibly TRBD2 (5 bases). The CDR3 runs to 15 residues. Germline-derived CDR1 and CDR2 are SGDLS and YYNGEE. Trimming stripped 4 bases from V and 1 base from J, with 11 bases between. The CDR3 protein is CASSSRSGNTGELFF. The CDR3 coding sequence is TGTGCCAGCAGCTCCCGCAGCGGGAACACCGGGGAGCTGTTTTTT.

CDR3 sequence reads: CASRPPDTDTQYF. The CDR3 DNA reads TGTGCCAGCAGGCCCCCAGACACAGATACGCAGTATTTT. The chain joins TRBV25-1 to TRBJ2-3; D is undetermined. Germline CDR1 reads MGHDK; CDR2 reads SYGVNS. The CDR3 consists of 13 residues. Trimming cost V 6 bases and J 2 bases, with 9 bases left between them.

The rearrangement links TRBV9 to TRBJ2-3; D is possibly TRBD2 (5 bases). The germline V and J ends were trimmed by 0 bases and 5 bases, with 10 bases remaining between them. Per germline, CDR1 SGDLS and CDR2 YYNGEE. The CDR3 runs 14 residues. In nucleotides, the CDR3 is TGTGCCAGCAGCGTAGCGGGCCGGGGAGATACGCAGTATTTT. This gives the protein CASSVAGRGDTQYF.

The rearrangement uses TRBV19 and TRBJ1-1; D is ambiguous. Trimming cost V 10 bases and J 5 bases, with 20 bases left between them. Germline V gene data show CDR1 as LNHDA and CDR2 as SQIVND (reference sequence). The CDR3 consists of 14 residues. CDR3 in DNA: TGTGCCACTGTTTGGTCCGGGGAGAGGACTGAAGCTTTCTTT. It encodes CATVWSGERTEAFF.

The J gene is TRBJ2-7, the V gene TRBV7-2; D gene uncertain. Trimming left V 1 base short and J 0 bases short, with 7 bases between. The CDR3 runs 14 residues. CDR1 is SGHTA, CDR2 FQGNSA, per germline. Here the CDR3 reads CASSLGPGSYEQYF. The CDR3 bases are TGTGCCAGCAGCTTAGGCCCGGGCTCCTACGAGCAGTACTTC.

This chain joins TRBV4-1 and TRBJ1-2, with D possibly being TRBD1 (5 bases). Germline values: CDR1 MGHRA, CDR2 YSYEKL. This CDR3 region has 15 residues. The V end lost 4 bases, the J end lost 2 bases, and 14 bases lay between the germline ends. The CDR3 spells CASSPRGGGNYGYTF. The CDR3, as DNA: TGCGCCAGCAGCCCTCGCGGGGGAGGGAACTATGGCTACACCTTC.

This clone was counted between two and nine times. The chain joins TRBV11-2 to TRBJ2-1; 10 nucleotides align to TRBD1. Germline loops: CDR1 SGHAT, CDR2 FQNNGV. The CDR3 sequence is 16 residues long. Unmatched junction bases numbered 5, after V lost 1 base and J lost 5 bases. The CDR3 DNA reads TGTGCCAGCAGCTTAGCGGGACAGGGGATTGACAATGAGCAGTTCTTC. Protein product: CASSLAGQGIDNEQFF.

DNA of the CDR3: TGTGCCAGCAGAAACAGGGGGGGAGACAATCAGCCCCAGCATTTT. As protein: CASRNRGGDNQPQHF. The rearrangement links TRBV27 to TRBJ1-5; 8 positions match TRBD1. The CDR3 consists of 15 residues. The ends lost 6 bases at V and 3 bases at J; junction bases unmatched: 7. Germline CDR1 is MNHEY and CDR2 is SMNVEV (reference sequence).

The count of this clone is one. The chain couples TRBV5-5 to TRBJ1-2; unclear D gene. The germline CDR1 and CDR2 sequences are SGHKS and YYEKEE (reference sequence). This CDR3 contains 14 residues. With 1 base removed from V and 6 bases from J, the gap between germline ends came to 13 bases. CDR3 region: CASSLSGLSDGYTF. The CDR3, as DNA: TGTGCCAGCAGCTTGTCCGGTTTGTCGGATGGCTACACCTTC. The full variable domain, with the rest looked up from reference TRBV5-5 and TRBJ1-2, is DAGVTQSPTHLIKTRGQQVTLRCSPISGHKSVSWYQQVLGQGPQFIFQYYEKEERGRGNFPDRFSARQFPNYSSELNVNALLLGDSALYLCASSLSGLSDGYTFGSGTRLTVV.

This rearrangement joins TRBV28 to TRBJ1-2; 9 bases map to TRBD1. V gave up 10 bases and J gave up 7 bases; unmatched junction bases: 7. CDR3 length: 12 residues. Germline V gene sequence: CDR1 MDHEN, CDR2 SYDVKM. The CDR3 DNA reads TGTGCCACTACAGGGGGCGCTCGTGGCTACACCTTC. Its protein is CATTGGARGYTF.

This clone was picked up many times. The rearrangement joins TRBV2 to TRBJ1-3; D may be TRBD1 (6 bases). V shed 5 bases and J shed 4 bases, with 12 bases lying between them. Per the germline V gene, CDR1 is SNHLY and CDR2 is FYNNEI. CDR3 length: 14 amino acids. CDR3 nucleotide sequence: TGTGCCAGCAGTCCTACAGGGTACGGAAACACCATATATTTT. It encodes CASSPTGYGNTIYF.

The rearrangement joins TRBV11-1 to TRBJ2-3; TRBD2 is a possible D gene (5 bases). Trimming pared 3 bases from V and 2 bases from J, leaving 15 bases between. This CDR3 spans 16 amino acids. Germline-derived CDR1 and CDR2 are SGHAT and FQDESV (reference sequence). The chain's CDR3 is CASSFDPKRTTDTQYF. The DNA for the CDR3 is TGTGCCAGCAGCTTCGATCCCAAGCGGACCACAGATACGCAGTATTTT.

V gene TRBV9 combines with J gene TRBJ1-2; 8 positions match TRBD1. The ends lost 0 bases at V and 3 bases at J; junction bases unmatched: 7. CDR3 size: 16 residues. Germline V gene data show CDR1 as SGDLS and CDR2 as YYNGEE. The chain's CDR3 is CASSVARRGPDYGYTF. CDR3 nucleotide sequence: TGTGCCAGCAGCGTAGCCCGCAGGGGGCCGGACTATGGCTACACCTTC.

The sample holds one count of this clone. The chain has TRBV27 and TRBJ2-6, with D possibly TRBD1 on 6 matching bases. Germline-derived CDR1 and CDR2 are MNHEY and SMNVEV (reference sequence). The germline V and J ends were trimmed by 4 bases and 0 bases, with 16 bases remaining between them. The CDR3 is made up of 18 amino acids. The CDR3 sequence is CASSSPTGPSSGANVLTF. As DNA, the CDR3 is TGTGCCAGCAGTTCTCCTACAGGGCCCTCCTCTGGGGCCAACGTCCTGACTTTC.

Note on this clone: This CDR3 is also generated by other DNA sequences in the sample. This chain links TRBV15 with TRBJ2-1; 14 positions agree with TRBD2. The CDR3 is 16 residues long. V lost 1 base and J lost 10; bases outside the gene matches: 6. Germline V lookup: CDR1 LNHNV, CDR2 YYDKDF (reference sequence). The CDR3 DNA sequence: TGTGCCACCAGCAGAGCTGGGGGACTAGCGGGAGTCGAGCAGTTCTTC. Protein sequence: CATSRAGGLAGVEQFF.